The 23 T cell receptor beta chains reported below all come from one sample, sequenced in a study of control samples from healthy donors and cancer patients. Assay used: immunoSEQ multiplex PCR; TCRdb lists only in-frame clones, some missing. The table includes about 160,000 clones, under 96% detected once. The specimen was blood. The origin of the receptors is a woman aged 25 to 45 in good health.

The V and J genes are TRBV24-1 and TRBJ1-3; 8 bases are a match to TRBD1. The CDR3 runs to 13 residues. In germline, CDR1 is KGHDR, CDR2 SFDVKD. The ends lost 10 bases at V and 4 bases at J; junction bases unmatched: 5. The CDR3 is CATLGQDGNTIYF. The CDR3 bases are TGTGCCACGCTGGGACAGGACGGAAACACCATATATTTT.

V is TRBV9 and J is TRBJ1-6; TRBD1 matches at 8 bases. The CDR3 length is 15 residues. Germline loops: CDR1 SGDLS, CDR2 YYNGEE. The V gene end was trimmed by 4 bases and the J gene end by 7 bases; junction bases not matched to a gene: 7. The CDR3: CASSPRDRTNSPLHF. CDR3 nucleotides: TGTGCCAGCAGCCCCCGGGACAGGACCAATTCACCCCTCCACTTT.

The V gene is TRBV24-1, the J gene TRBJ2-7; 8 nucleotides line up with TRBD1. This CDR3 is built from 16 residues. Germline V gene data show CDR1 as KGHDR and CDR2 as SFDVKD. J gave up 1 base and V 4 bases, and 8 bases lay outside the gene matches. The CDR3 reads CATSDRRGRGSYEQYF. The CDR3 DNA follows: TGTGCCACCAGTGACCGCAGGGGGCGCGGGTCCTACGAGCAGTACTTC.

V and J are TRBV18 and TRBJ2-7, with D perhaps TRBD2 (5 bases). Germline values: CDR1 KGHSH, CDR2 LQKENI. V lost 2 bases and J lost 4, with 6 bases in between. The CDR3 has 12 residues. Written as DNA, the CDR3 is TGTGCCAGCTCACCAGAGGGATACGAGCAGTACTTC. Its translation: CASSPEGYEQYF. Complete variable domain (other parts from reference TRBV18 and TRBJ2-7): NAGVMQNPRHLVRRRGQEARLRCSPMKGHSHVYWYRQLPEEGLKFMVYLQKENIIDESGMPKERFSAEFPKEGPSILRIQQVVRGDSAAYFCASSPEGYEQYFGPGTRLTVT.

The V gene is TRBV4-1, the J gene TRBJ1-4, with TRBD1 identical over 12 bases. Germline V lookup: CDR1 MGHRA, CDR2 YSYEKL. V shed 3 bases and J 4 bases; nucleotides not matched to a gene: 6. The CDR3 has 17 amino acids. CDR3 DNA sequence: TGCGCCAGCAGCCATGGGGGGACAGGGGGCCTTAATGAAAAACTGTTTTTT. The encoded protein is CASSHGGTGGLNEKLFF.

V and J are TRBV19 and TRBJ1-2; 10 bases map to TRBD1. Trimming at V came to 6 bases and at J to 5 bases, leaving 12 bases not matched to a gene. Germline V gene lookup returns CDR1 LNHDA and CDR2 SQIVND (reference sequence). The CDR3 sequence is 16 residues long. In DNA form, the CDR3 reads TGTGCCAGTAGACTCCTTGACAGGGGGCGCGGGTATGGCTACACCTTC. It codes for CASRLLDRGRGYGYTF.

The genes are TRBV5-1 and TRBJ1-6; possible D gene TRBD1, 6 bases. The CDR3 has 17 residues. Trimming removed 0 bases from V and 3 bases from J, with 13 bases in between. Per germline, CDR1 SGHRS and CDR2 YFSETQ. The CDR3 DNA follows: TGCGCCAGCAGCTTGGGGGCAGGGGAGAACTATAATTCACCCCTCCACTTT. This translates into CASSLGAGENYNSPLHF.

This clone was detected once. The rearrangement uses TRBV29-1 and TRBJ2-7; the D gene is possibly TRBD2 (6 bases). This CDR3 contains 13 residues. V was pared by 4 bases and J by 0 bases, with 10 bases between. The germline V gene encodes CDR1 SQVTM and CDR2 ANQGSEA. The CDR3 reads CSVGWGVSYEQYF. CDR3 nucleotides: TGCAGCGTTGGGTGGGGGGTCTCCTACGAGCAGTACTTC.

The rearrangement links TRBV6-5 to TRBJ1-4; TRBD1 is a possible D gene (5 bases). V was pared by 8 bases and J by 6 bases, with 19 bases between. Germline V CDR1 and CDR2: MNHEY, SVGAGI. The CDR3 covers 15 residues. DNA of the CDR3: TGTGCCAGCGGGGGAGGTGGGCGTCGGGATGAAAAACTGTTTTTT. This translates into CASGGGGRRDEKLFF.

This sequence joins TRBV28 and TRBJ1-2; 9 bases align to TRBD1. Germline CDR1 and CDR2: MDHEN and SYDVKM. Germline trimming cut 4 bases from V and 4 bases from J; bases unmatched to any gene: 7. The CDR3 extends over 15 amino acids. DNA of the CDR3: TGTGCCAGCAGTTCCCTACAGGGGGCTGGCTATGGCTACACCTTC. This translates into CASSSLQGAGYGYTF.

V is TRBV6-5 and J is TRBJ1-5; the D is unclear. Trimming removed 8 bases at V and 0 bases at J, with 11 bases between. CDR1 is MNHEY, CDR2 SVGAGI, per germline. The CDR3 sequence is 14 residues long. The CDR3 nucleotides read TGTGCCAGCGGGTCCTCTGATAGCAATCAGCCCCAGCATTTT. Translation: CASGSSDSNQPQHF.

This clone was picked up one time. The chain links TRBV10-3 to TRBJ1-5, with D uncertain. Germline lookup yields CDR1 ENHRY and CDR2 SYGVKD. V lost 0 bases and J lost 0, with 12 bases in between. The CDR3 length is 17 residues. The CDR3 DNA reads as TGTGCCATCAGTGAGTCGGGGAGGCAGGTTAGCAATCAGCCCCAGCATTTT. Translating gives CAISESGRQVSNQPQHF.

The rearrangement joins TRBV6-5 to TRBJ1-2; 7 bases are shared with TRBD1. Per the germline V gene, CDR1 is MNHEY and CDR2 is SVGAGI. V gave up 6 bases and J gave up 3 bases; unmatched junction bases: 10. The CDR3 totals 15 residues. This CDR3 is CASSNTQGLDYGYTF. DNA for the CDR3: TGTGCCAGCAGCAACACACAGGGGTTGGACTATGGCTACACCTTC.

The chain recombines TRBV6-1 with TRBJ2-7; a possible D gene is TRBD2 (7 bases). The CDR3 is 15 amino acids. Looked up from germline, CDR1 is MNHNS and CDR2 is SASEGT. V was clipped by 3 bases and J by 4 bases, with 16 bases between them. The CDR3 is CASSDRLGGGYEQYF. The CDR3 DNA is TGTGCCAGCAGTGATCGTCTAGGGGGGGGTTACGAGCAGTACTTC.

The gene calls are TRBV2 and TRBJ2-7; 9 positions match TRBD2. V was pared by 8 bases and J by 2 bases, with 13 bases of the junction left unmatched. Looked up from germline, CDR1 is SNHLY and CDR2 is FYNNEI. This CDR3 has 16 amino acids. DNA of the CDR3: TGTGCCAGCCTGCCAAGGGCGGGGGGGGCGACCTACGAGCAGTACTTC. Encoded protein: CASLPRAGGATYEQYF. The variable domain in full, with the rest retrieved from reference TRBV2 and TRBJ2-7, is EPEVTQTPSHQVTQMGQEVILRCVPISNHLYFYWYRQILGQKVEFLVSFYNNEISEKSEIFDDQFSVERPDGSNFTLKIRSTKLEDSAMYFCASLPRAGGATYEQYFGPGTRLTVT.

This clone came up once. This chain joins TRBV28 and TRBJ2-7; D remains unclear. V lost 2 bases to trimming and J lost 3 bases, with 5 bases between them. CDR1 and CDR2 (germline): MDHEN, SYDVKM. This CDR3 comprises 12 residues. This CDR3 reads CASSLTGYEQYF. DNA for the CDR3: TGTGCCAGCAGTTTAACGGGCTACGAGCAGTACTTC.

The chain has TRBV9 and TRBJ2-4, with 9 bases aligning to TRBD1. This CDR3 region has 15 residues. Germline V gene sequence: CDR1 SGDLS, CDR2 YYNGEE. With V trimmed by 3 bases and J by 6 bases, 7 bases remained unmatched. For the CDR3, the DNA is TGTGCCAGCAGCGCCGCCGGGACAGGGCTAAACATTCAGTACTTC. Encoded protein: CASSAAGTGLNIQYF.

As regards this clone: Other DNA sequences within the sample encode an identical CDR3. The rearrangement uses TRBV7-9 and TRBJ1-1; no clear D gene. The V gene's germline CDR1 is SEHNR and CDR2 FQNEAQ (reference sequence). This CDR3 has 13 residues. The V and J ends lost 1 base and 1 base respectively, with 4 bases between them. The CDR3 nucleotides are TGTGCCAGCAGCTTAGTCACGAACACTGAAGCTTTCTTT. Translation gives CASSLVTNTEAFF.

The chain recombines TRBV14 with TRBJ1-2; D is uncertain. The CDR3 has 13 residues. CDR1 SGHDN and CDR2 FVKESK come from the germline V gene. Trimming cost V 1 base and J 4 bases, with 7 bases left between them. This CDR3 reads CASSQGTRYGYTF. CDR3 DNA: TGTGCCAGCAGCCAAGGGACCCGCTATGGCTACACCTTC.

This rearrangement joins TRBV28 to TRBJ1-2; D possibly corresponds to TRBD1 (6 bases). This CDR3 spans 12 amino acids. Germline assignment: CDR1 MDHEN and CDR2 SYDVKM. Trimming removed 5 bases from V and 7 bases from J, with 11 bases in between. CDR3 sequence: CASSTSGVGYTF. DNA of the CDR3: TGTGCCAGCAGTACTTCAGGGGTTGGCTACACCTTC.

V usage is TRBV28 and J usage is TRBJ2-7; tentative D call: TRBD1 (6 bases). The CDR3 totals 15 residues. Germline V CDR1 and CDR2: MDHEN, SYDVKM. The V end was cut by 1 base, the J end by 0 bases, with 10 bases between. The chain's CDR3 is CASSLLGDTSYEQYF. For the CDR3, the DNA is TGTGCCAGCAGTTTATTGGGGGACACCTCCTACGAGCAGTACTTC.

This chain connects TRBV24-1 to TRBJ2-7; D is unclear. The CDR3 has 14 residues. Per the germline V gene, CDR1 is KGHDR and CDR2 is SFDVKD. The ends were cut back, 5 bases at V and 2 bases at J, with 12 bases in the middle. For the CDR3, the DNA is TGTGCCACCAGTGCCAGGTTCATACCCTACGAGCAGTACTTC. Encoded protein: CATSARFIPYEQYF.

The chain has TRBV11-2 and TRBJ1-3; D not certain. V was trimmed by 3 bases and J by 0 bases, leaving 6 bases between them. This CDR3 is 14 amino acids long. Per the germline V gene, CDR1 is SGHAT and CDR2 is FQNNGV. Here the CDR3 reads CASSLTDSGNTIYF. The CDR3, as DNA: TGTGCCAGCAGCTTGACCGACTCTGGAAACACCATATATTTT.